The 25 T cell receptor beta chains listed next were all sequenced from one sample in a study of CD8 T cells in Susac syndrome. When the RNA was reverse transcribed, random hexamers were used with an input of about 0.5 to 1 ug. TCRdb processed the immunoSEQ multiplex PCR reads anew with MiXCR; each CDR3 protein has one entry. The repertoire holds around 200,000 distinct CDR3 sequences, with around 95% as singletons. Sequencing input: CD8+ T cells from PBMCs. The receptors stem from a human donor with Susac syndrome.

The chain couples TRBV5-6 to TRBJ2-7, with 7 bases lining up with TRBD2. There are 13 residues in the CDR3. Germline V gene data show CDR1 as SGHDT and CDR2 as YYEEEE. V dropped 2 bases and J dropped 3; count of bases not matched to a gene: 2. The CDR3 spells CASSFRTSYEQYF. DNA of the CDR3: TGTGCCAGCAGCTTTAGGACTAGCTACGAGCAGTACTTC.

V gene TRBV25-1 combines with J gene TRBJ1-3; D remains ambiguous. Germline V gene lookup returns CDR1 MGHDK and CDR2 SYGVNS. V was shortened by 4 bases and J by 11 bases, with 9 bases between the two germline ends. This CDR3 region has 11 residues. Here the CDR3 reads CASSGGLAIYF. In DNA form, the CDR3 reads TGTGCCAGCAGTGGGGGTTTGGCCATATATTTT.

The chain links TRBV3-1 to TRBJ1-4; D gene ambiguous. CDR3 length: 13 amino acids. CDR1 and CDR2 (germline): LGHDT, YNNKEL (reference sequence). The V gene lost 3 bases and the J gene lost 14 bases, with 16 bases spanning the gap. The CDR3, as DNA: TGTGCCAGCAGCCAGGTGGCCGTGCCGGGTCTGTTTTTT. Translation gives CASSQVAVPGLFF.

The V gene is TRBV20-1, the J gene TRBJ1-2; 7 positions match TRBD1. This CDR3 has 12 amino acids. The germline V gene encodes CDR1 DFQATT and CDR2 SNEGSKA (reference sequence). With 3 bases clipped from V and 8 bases from J, the junction kept 6 bases outside the gene matches. The CDR3 nucleotides read TGCAGTGCTAGTAACAGGGGAGAAGGCTACACCTTC. It encodes CSASNRGEGYTF.

The V call is TRBV27, the J call TRBJ2-7; D call uncertain. V was shortened by 2 bases and J by 5 bases, with 7 bases between the two germline ends. The CDR3 has 12 residues. CDR1 MNHEY and CDR2 SMNVEV come from the germline V gene (reference sequence). In DNA form, the CDR3 reads TGTGCCAGCAGTTTAAAGGGCCACGAGCAGTACTTC. Its translation: CASSLKGHEQYF.

The V call is TRBV27, the J call TRBJ2-1, with 9 bases lining up with TRBD2. Trimming took 5 bases from V and 4 from J; bases not matched to a gene: 6. Germline V gene lookup returns CDR1 MNHEY and CDR2 SMNVEV (reference sequence). The CDR3 runs 15 residues. The CDR3 protein is CASSLGTSLYNEQFF. The CDR3 DNA reads as TGTGCCAGCAGTCTAGGGACTAGCCTGTACAATGAGCAGTTCTTC.

The CDR3 bases are TGTGCCAGCTCACCGACAGGGGAGGTTATGAATGGCTACACCTTC. Translated, it gives CASSPTGEVMNGYTF. V gene TRBV18 combines with J gene TRBJ1-2; TRBD1 agrees at 8 bases. V gave up 3 bases and J gave up 6 bases; unmatched junction bases: 9. The length of the CDR3 is 15 residues. The germline V gene has CDR1 KGHSH and CDR2 LQKENI. The full variable domain, with the rest looked up from reference TRBV18 and TRBJ1-2, is NAGVMQNPRHLVRRRGQEARLRCSPMKGHSHVYWYRQLPEEGLKFMVYLQKENIIDESGMPKERFSAEFPKEGPSILRIQQVVRGDSAAYFCASSPTGEVMNGYTFGSGTRLTVV.

Notes on this clonotype: A read error may produce the germline difference seen at one junction end. The V call is TRBV7-9, the J call TRBJ2-5; D is tentatively TRBD1 or TRBD2 (5 bases each). Germline loops: CDR1 SEHNR, CDR2 FQNEAQ (reference sequence). CDR3 length: 13 residues. CDR3 DNA: TGTGCCAGCAGCTACCCGGTGGGGGAGAACCAGTACTTC. It translates to CASSYPVGENQYF.

The V gene is TRBV5-1, the J gene TRBJ1-6, with D unresolved. The germline V and J ends were trimmed by 1 base and 7 bases, with 12 bases remaining between them. Germline-derived CDR1 and CDR2 are SGHRS and YFSETQ. This CDR3 is 15 amino acids long. CDR3: CASSLLEGDNSPLHF. The CDR3 bases are TGCGCCAGCAGCTTGTTAGAAGGAGACAATTCACCCCTCCACTTT.

The chain has TRBV20-1 and TRBJ2-4; D is perhaps TRBD1 or TRBD2 (5 bases each). The CDR3 spans 14 residues. The germline V gene encodes CDR1 DFQATT and CDR2 SNEGSKA (reference sequence). Trimming pared 3 bases from V and 1 base from J, leaving 10 bases between. The CDR3 DNA reads as TGCAGTGCTAGGGTTGAGGGGGCCAAAAACATTCAGTACTTC. It specifies CSARVEGAKNIQYF.

J is TRBJ2-2 and V is TRBV6-5; D gene unclear. V was clipped by 0 bases and J by 4 bases, with 12 bases between them. The CDR3 length is 16 residues. Germline lookup yields CDR1 MNHEY and CDR2 SVGAGI. CDR3: CASSYSSSFSTGELFF. The CDR3 DNA is TGTGCCAGCAGTTACTCGAGCTCATTTAGCACCGGGGAGCTGTTTTTT.

This clonotype was detected only once. The rearrangement uses TRBV19 and TRBJ1-1; D possibly corresponds to TRBD1 (6 bases). The CDR3 loop spans 15 amino acids. Trimming left V 5 bases short and J 4 bases short, with 17 bases between. Germline CDR1 reads LNHDA; CDR2 reads SQIVND (reference sequence). Here the CDR3 DNA reads TGTGCCAGTAGTCCCTGGGGGAAGGGGGGCACTGAAGCTTTCTTT. Protein sequence: CASSPWGKGGTEAFF.

The V call is TRBV6-1, the J call TRBJ2-5; TRBD1 is a possible D gene (6 bases). Germline-derived CDR1 and CDR2 are MNHNS and SASEGT. The CDR3 spans 13 residues. The V gene lost 8 bases and the J gene lost 7 bases, with 17 bases spanning the gap. The CDR3 coding sequence is TGTGCCAGCTGGAACAGGGTTTTTGGGACCCAGTACTTC. Its protein product is CASWNRVFGTQYF.

The genes are TRBV28 and TRBJ2-7, with D unclear. CDR3 length: 14 amino acids. Trimming took off 3 bases at V and 2 bases at J, with 11 bases between the two ends. The germline CDR1 and CDR2 sequences are MDHEN and SYDVKM. CDR3 in DNA: TGTGCCAGCAGTTTGCACAGTCATCCCTACGAGCAGTACTTC. Its translation is CASSLHSHPYEQYF.

J is TRBJ1-6 and V is TRBV4-1; a weak D match, TRBD1 (5 bases). With 1 base removed from V and 9 bases from J, the gap between germline ends came to 13 bases. Germline CDR1 MGHRA, CDR2 YSYEKL. The CDR3 consists of 15 residues. CDR3 nucleotide sequence: TGCGCCAGCAGCCAAGGCTCAGGGCCCTTTTCACCCCTCCACTTT. Translating gives CASSQGSGPFSPLHF.

This clonotype was detected only once. For the CDR3, the DNA is TGCAGTGCTAGCCTCAGGTTACTAGCCAAAAACATTCAGTACTTC. Translated, it gives CSASLRLLAKNIQYF. The rearrangement links TRBV20-1 to TRBJ2-4; D not certain. Trimming took off 3 bases at V and 0 bases at J, with 12 bases between the two ends. Germline CDR1 and CDR2: DFQATT and SNEGSKA (reference sequence). The length of the CDR3 is 15 residues.

The chain has TRBV27 and TRBJ2-7; D possibly corresponds to TRBD2 (6 bases). The CDR3 contains 12 residues. The germline V gene encodes CDR1 MNHEY and CDR2 SMNVEV (reference sequence). V lost 6 bases, J lost 4 bases, and 10 bases lay in between. CDR3 region: CASSQRGYEQYF. In DNA form, the CDR3 reads TGTGCCAGCAGCCAACGGGGGTACGAGCAGTACTTC.

The V call is TRBV2, the J call TRBJ2-1; no reliable D call. Trimming removed 8 bases at V and 8 bases at J, with 16 bases between. Germline CDR1 reads SNHLY; CDR2 reads FYNNEI. The CDR3 is 13 residues long. Written as DNA, the CDR3 is TGTGCCAGCCATAACTCAGCAGGCTATGAGCAGTTCTTC. Translating gives CASHNSAGYEQFF.

The chain couples TRBV18 to TRBJ2-2, with D maybe TRBD1 (6 bases). Germline lookup yields CDR1 KGHSH and CDR2 LQKENI. V lost 6 bases and J 3 bases, leaving 11 bases between the germline ends. The CDR3 extends over 14 amino acids. The CDR3 protein is CASSRQEDTGELFF. CDR3 sequence (DNA): TGTGCCAGCTCTCGACAGGAAGACACCGGGGAGCTGTTTTTT. Using reference TRBV18 and TRBJ2-2 for the parts outside the CDR3, the full variable domain is NAGVMQNPRHLVRRRGQEARLRCSPMKGHSHVYWYRQLPEEGLKFMVYLQKENIIDESGMPKERFSAEFPKEGPSILRIQQVVRGDSAAYFCASSRQEDTGELFFGEGSRLTVL.

The chain carries TRBV3-1 and TRBJ2-1, with TRBD2 matching over 9 bases. Germline trimming cut 0 bases from V and 2 bases from J; bases unmatched to any gene: 5. This CDR3 spans 17 amino acids. From germline, CDR1 is LGHDT and CDR2 YNNKEL (reference sequence). CDR3 sequence: CASSQDPSGGPYNEQFF. The CDR3, as DNA: TGTGCCAGCAGCCAAGATCCAAGCGGGGGGCCCTACAATGAGCAGTTCTTC.

The V and J genes are TRBV28 and TRBJ2-2; D is undetermined. Germline CDR1 and CDR2: MDHEN and SYDVKM. Deletions cut 2 bases from V and 2 bases from J, with 6 bases between. The CDR3 runs 14 residues. CDR3 amino acids: CASSLNRNTGELFF. CDR3 sequence (DNA): TGTGCCAGCAGTTTAAACAGAAACACCGGGGAGCTGTTTTTT.

This clonotype was detected only once. The J gene is TRBJ1-3, the V gene TRBV20-1; D is ambiguous. V lost 6 bases to trimming and J lost 0 bases, with 15 bases between them. Germline V gene sequence: CDR1 DFQATT, CDR2 SNEGSKA (reference sequence). The CDR3 sequence is 15 residues long. This CDR3 is CSAERAAISGNTIYF. Written as DNA, the CDR3 is TGCAGTGCCGAACGGGCTGCGATCTCTGGAAACACCATATATTTT.

The CDR3 region is CASSQGVWREQETQYF. Here the CDR3 DNA reads TGCGCCAGCAGCCAAGGGGTTTGGCGGGAGCAGGAGACCCAGTACTTC. The chain has TRBV4-1 and TRBJ2-5; 7 nucleotides align to TRBD2. This CDR3 spans 16 amino acids. V gave up 1 base and J gave up 5 bases; unmatched junction bases: 10. Germline CDR1 MGHRA, CDR2 YSYEKL.

The chain has TRBV28 and TRBJ2-7, with TRBD1 matching 8 bases. This CDR3 is 14 amino acids long. The germline CDR1 and CDR2 sequences are MDHEN and SYDVKM. The V segment lost 6 bases and the J segment 2 bases; nucleotides outside the gene matches: 6. Written as DNA, the CDR3 is TGTGCCAGCAGATCGTCAGGGGGCACCTACGAGCAGTACTTC. Translated: CASRSSGGTYEQYF.

The chain carries TRBV28 and TRBJ1-2, with no clear D. With 5 bases removed from V and 5 bases from J, the gap between germline ends came to 18 bases. The CDR3 consists of 15 residues. Germline V gene lookup returns CDR1 MDHEN and CDR2 SYDVKM. The DNA of the CDR3 is TGTGCCAGCAGTCCCTCGTCTCAGTCCTCTTATGGCTACACCTTC. This gives the protein CASSPSSQSSYGYTF.